This is a list of T cell receptor beta chains from one sample in a study of Ad26.COV2.S vaccination and SARS-CoV-2 variants. Method: immunoSEQ multiplex PCR; TCRdb's copy keeps in-frame clones and lacks some. The sample shows a few hundred thousand clones, over 75% of them seen only once. The source was peripheral blood, collected in a trial of Ad26.COV2.S vaccine versus placebo. The origin of the receptors is a person between 18 and 60 years old who received the Ad26.COV2.S COVID-19 vaccine or a placebo. Both conserved end residues are part of each CDR3. The order of the fields is CDR3 protein, CDR3 DNA, clone size, D gene, V gene, J gene. D genes are given only for firm matches. Expanded clones get a size class; other rows say once, few or many, or leave the size out.

CDR3: CASSYPGQGAYYGYTF
DNA: TGTGCCAGTAGCTATCCGGGACAGGGGGCCTACTATGGCTACACCTTC
size: -
D: TRBD1
V: TRBV19
J: TRBJ1-2

CDR3: CASSPWGTGDTQYF
DNA: TGTGCCAGTAGTCCCTGGGGGACAGGGGATACGCAGTATTTT
size: -
D: TRBD1
V: TRBV19
J: TRBJ2-3

CDR3: CASSPGGAGYQPQHF
DNA: TGTGCCAGCAGCCCCGGGGGGGCAGGTTATCAGCCCCAGCATTTT
size: -
D: -
V: TRBV9
J: TRBJ1-5

CDR3: CASSGSGPSKLYGYTF
DNA: TGCGCCAGCAGCGGTTCGGGACCTTCTAAATTATATGGCTACACCTTC
size: -
D: -
V: TRBV5-1
J: TRBJ1-2

CDR3: CATSDYPGSPLHF
DNA: TGTGCCACCAGTGATTATCCGGGTTCACCCCTCCACTTT
size: -
D: -
V: TRBV24-1
J: TRBJ1-6

CDR3: CASSPAGTGKATYEQYF
DNA: TGTGCCAGCAGCCCAGCCGGGACAGGGAAGGCTACCTACGAGCAGTACTTC
size: -
D: TRBD1
V: TRBV7-2
J: TRBJ2-7

CDR3: CASSPGQEETQYF
DNA: TGTGCCAGCTCACCAGGACAGGAAGAGACCCAGTACTTC
size: -
D: TRBD1
V: TRBV18
J: TRBJ2-5

CDR3: CAWSRQDYTEAFF
DNA: TGTGCCTGGAGCAGGCAGGACTACACTGAAGCTTTCTTT
size: -
D: -
V: TRBV30
J: TRBJ1-1

CDR3: CASSHLQADRNFRGETQYF
DNA: TGCGCCAGCAGCCACCTCCAGGCAGACAGAAATTTCAGAGGGGAGACCCAGTACTTC
size: -
D: -
V: TRBV4-3
J: TRBJ2-5

CDR3: CASTRLAGGHETQYF
DNA: TGTGCCAGCACCAGACTAGCGGGGGGGCACGAGACCCAGTACTTC
size: -
D: TRBD2
V: TRBV3-1/TRBV3-2
J: TRBJ2-5

CDR3: CASSLGVGRGNEQFF
DNA: TGCGCCAGCAGCTTGGGTGTAGGAAGGGGCAATGAGCAGTTCTTC
size: -
D: -
V: TRBV5-1
J: TRBJ2-1

CDR3: CASSLGQGRTGELFF
DNA: TGTGCCAGCAGCTTAGGACAGGGAAGGACCGGGGAGCTGTTTTTT
size: once
D: TRBD1
V: TRBV11-2
J: TRBJ2-2

CDR3: CASSSLASGGTDTQYF
DNA: TGTGCCAGCAGTTCCCTGGCTAGCGGGGGGACTGATACGCAGTATTTT
size: -
D: TRBD2
V: TRBV28
J: TRBJ2-3

CDR3: CASSRDKNYGYTF
DNA: TGTGCCAGTAGTCGAGACAAGAACTATGGCTACACCTTC
size: -
D: -
V: TRBV19
J: TRBJ1-2

CDR3: CSVEVSDPGFYGYTF
DNA: TGCAGCGTTGAAGTTTCGGACCCGGGGTTTTATGGCTACACCTTC
size: -
D: -
V: TRBV29-1
J: TRBJ1-2

CDR3: CSVVGTGSYEQYF
DNA: TGCAGCGTTGTTGGGACCGGCTCCTACGAGCAGTACTTC
size: -
D: -
V: TRBV29-1
J: TRBJ2-7

CDR3: CASSVAGQLKETQYF
DNA: TGTGCCAGCAGCGTAGCGGGACAGCTAAAAGAGACCCAGTACTTC
size: -
D: TRBD1
V: TRBV9
J: TRBJ2-5

CDR3: CASCRTANTGELFF
DNA: TGTGCCAGCTGTAGGACAGCGAACACCGGGGAGCTGTTTTTT
size: -
D: -
V: TRBV9
J: TRBJ2-2

CDR3: CASSPHGGFLTDTQYF
DNA: TGTGCCAGCAGCCCTCATGGAGGGTTCCTCACAGATACGCAGTATTTT
size: -
D: -
V: TRBV11-2
J: TRBJ2-3

CDR3: CASRRTNEKLFF
DNA: TGTGCCAGCAGGAGAACTAATGAAAAACTGTTTTTT
size: -
D: -
V: TRBV2
J: TRBJ1-4

CDR3: CASSQSRRSGQFF
DNA: TGTGCCAGCAGCCAAAGTCGGAGATCCGGGCAGTTCTTC
size: -
D: -
V: TRBV3-1/TRBV3-2
J: TRBJ2-1

CDR3: CASSPSGSGWSDTIYF
DNA: TGTGCCAGCAGCCCAAGTGGGTCGGGATGGTCGGACACCATATATTTT
size: once
D: -
V: TRBV9
J: TRBJ1-3

CDR3: CASSDSLAGADTQYF
DNA: TGTGCCAGCAGTGACTCGCTAGCGGGGGCAGATACGCAGTATTTT
size: few
D: TRBD2
V: TRBV6-4
J: TRBJ2-3

CDR3: CASSQDLARTSLGSTDTQYF
DNA: TGCGCCAGCAGCCAAGATTTAGCCCGGACATCCCTGGGTAGCACAGATACGCAGTATTTT
size: -
D: -
V: TRBV4-3
J: TRBJ2-3

CDR3: CASSIVGGIGANVLTF
DNA: TGTGCCAGTAGTATAGTAGGAGGGATTGGGGCCAACGTCCTGACTTTC
size: -
D: -
V: TRBV19
J: TRBJ2-6

CDR3: CSVEVPGSYEQYF
DNA: TGCAGCGTTGAAGTTCCAGGCTCCTACGAGCAGTACTTC
size: -
D: -
V: TRBV29-1
J: TRBJ2-7

CDR3: CASSLGQKYTGELFF
DNA: TGTGCCAGCAGCCTTGGACAGAAATACACCGGGGAGCTGTTTTTT
size: -
D: -
V: TRBV13
J: TRBJ2-2

CDR3: CASSPLGQGADPEAFF
DNA: TGTGCCAGCAGCCCCCTAGGGCAGGGGGCGGATCCTGAAGCTTTCTTT
size: -
D: TRBD1
V: TRBV5-6
J: TRBJ1-1

CDR3: CASSLARVSDTQYF
DNA: TGTGCCAGCAGCTTAGCCAGGGTCTCAGATACGCAGTATTTT
size: few
D: -
V: TRBV11-2
J: TRBJ2-3